This T cell receptor (beta chain) stems from a study of PD-1 blockade in classical Hodgkin lymphoma. Whole-study context: Patients were given intravenous nivolumab, 3 mg/kg, every 2 weeks.

This clone was recorded only once. What it recognizes is unknown. With no exception, relapse followed autologous stem cell transplantation in all patients, and brentuximab vedotin exposure varied. TCRdb's table, derived via immunoSEQ multiplex PCR, lists solely in-frame clones and lacks some. The table includes approximately 100,000 clones, roughly 91% detected once. Study-wide findings and caveats: Some patients began nivolumab under 1 year after ASCT. These patients were excluded from later analyses. While CD8+ TCR diversity did not rise significantly by C4D1, CD4+ TCR diversity did. Newly diagnosed patients had baseline TCR diversity that was reportedly lower than that of healthy donors.

The sample was peripheral blood mononuclear cells (PBMCs), taken before the second cycle of nivolumab. This receptor was identified in a human donor with classical Hodgkin lymphoma.

CDR3 nucleotides: TGTGCCAGCAGTCCTTTAGGGAGACAGGCAGCTTTCTTT. Protein sequence: CASSPLGRQAAFF. The rearrangement links TRBV9 to TRBJ1-1; D perhaps matches TRBD1 (6 bases). The germline CDR1 and CDR2 sequences are SGDLS and YYNGEE. The V end was cut by 5 bases, the J end by 10 bases, with 18 bases between. The CDR3 runs to 13 residues.